These T cell receptor beta chains were read from a single sample in a study of vaccination effects on CD4 cells after COVID-19. Antigen specificity for these receptors is unknown. The repertoire was sequenced with immunoSEQ multiplex PCR; TCRdb's copy has only in-frame clones and lacks some. The table lists some 40,000 clones, about 78% of them singletons. The source was CD4+ T cells from PBMCs cultured with HCoV-NL63 spike peptides, collected before COVID-19 vaccination. The receptors stem from a human donor who had a prior SARS-CoV-2 infection. The CDR3 runs from the conserved cysteine through the conserved F or W. A D gene is named only where the DNA matches it firmly. The listing skips clone size in some rows; elsewhere it reads once, few, many or a size class.

.,few,TRBJ1-4,TRBV18,CASSPLGGGVEKLFF,TGTGCCAGCTCACCCCTCGGGGGGGGCGTCGAAAAACTGTTTTTT
TRBD1,.,TRBJ1-5,TRBV6-5,CASRKTGVKYQPQHF,TGTGCCAGCAGAAAGACAGGGGTCAAGTATCAGCCCCAGCATTTT
TRBD1,once,TRBJ1-1,TRBV5-1,CASSSTGADTEAFF,TGCGCCAGCAGCTCTACAGGGGCGGACACTGAAGCTTTCTTT
TRBD1,medium-sized,TRBJ1-1,TRBV11-2,CASSPMGTGFTEAFF,TGTGCCAGCAGCCCAATGGGGACAGGGTTCACTGAAGCTTTCTTT
TRBD1,.,TRBJ2-3,TRBV5-1,CASGRQGWTAGSLTDTQYF,TGCGCCAGCGGACGACAGGGGTGGACGGCCGGGAGTCTGACAGATACGCAGTATTTT
TRBD1,few,TRBJ2-1,TRBV19,CASSLPPGQSYNEQFF,TGTGCCAGTAGTCTCCCACCGGGACAGTCCTACAATGAGCAGTTCTTC
.,.,TRBJ2-1,TRBV15,CATSSAWKEQFF,TGTGCCACCAGCAGCGCCTGGAAAGAGCAGTTCTTC
.,.,TRBJ1-1,TRBV28,CASSPGGRGVTEAFF,TGTGCCAGCAGTCCCGGGGGCCGGGGGGTTACTGAAGCTTTCTTT
.,once,TRBJ1-1,TRBV20-1,CSASSGRRTEAFF,TGCAGTGCTAGTTCGGGGCGGCGTACTGAAGCTTTCTTT
.,few,TRBJ2-3,TRBV12-3/TRBV12-4,CASSRPSWDTQYF,TGTGCCAGCAGTCGACCGTCATGGGATACGCAGTATTTT
.,.,TRBJ1-4,TRBV5-6,CASSGGARLEKLFF,TGTGCCAGCAGTGGGGGGGCACGGTTAGAAAAACTGTTTTTT
.,.,TRBJ2-7,TRBV30,CAWSWGYEQYF,TGTGCCTGGAGCTGGGGCTACGAGCAGTACTTC
TRBD1,few,TRBJ1-2,TRBV5-1,CASTLGGAYYGYTF,TGCGCCAGTACCCTAGGGGGCGCTTACTATGGCTACACCTTC
.,.,TRBJ1-1,TRBV7-8,CATTAYRADTEAFF,TGTGCCACCACAGCCTACAGGGCTGACACTGAAGCTTTCTTT
TRBD2,.,TRBJ2-7,TRBV27,CASSSGLADYYEQYF,TGTGCCAGCAGTTCGGGACTAGCGGACTACTACGAGCAGTACTTC
.,.,TRBJ1-5,TRBV7-2,CASSLEVSNQPQHF,TGTGCCAGCAGCTTAGAGGTCTCTAATCAGCCCCAGCATTTT